These 31 T cell receptor beta chains were all obtained from the same sample, sequenced in a study of immune heterogeneity within non-small cell lung tumors (dated by TCRdb to between 2017 and 2018). The data were produced on a HiSeq X Ten. The TCR beta CDR3 region was amplified with a multiplex PCR system whose first round ran for approximately 11 cycles using 32 V-gene forward primers and 13 J-gene reverse primers. TCRdb reworked the public reads: Q25 trimming with fastp, MiXCR clone assembly, productive beta chains retained. Rows with a matching CDR3 protein are joined into one entry that keeps the most common DNA and genes. Within this sample are approximately 6,400 distinct CDR3 sequences, with approximately 23% of them counted one time only. Together, the top ten hold around 8.3% of the sample. The TCR template was genomic DNA extracted from bulk tumor tissue, and approximately 600 ng of gDNA was amplified for each sample. During surgery, several biopsies were collected from each primary tumor and placed as far from one another as possible within the tumor mass. The study cohort was described as untreated and was composed of newly diagnosed NSCLC cases undergoing curative surgery.

The sequenced sample consisted of lung tumor tissue. Source of these receptors: a man aged 70-80 years with non-small cell lung cancer.

Within the sample, this clonotype is medium-sized. V gene TRBV18 combines with J gene TRBJ2-3; tentative D call: TRBD2 (6 bases). Germline CDR1 KGHSH, CDR2 LQKENI. The CDR3 is made up of 13 amino acids. V lost 3 bases, J lost 6 bases, and 10 bases lay in between. The CDR3 region is CASSPYRGDTQYF. The CDR3, as DNA: TGTGCCAGCTCACCGTACCGGGGGGATACGCAGTATTTT.

As to this clonotype: A much more abundant neighbour one base away suggests this may be a read error. This chain uses TRBV27 with TRBJ2-5, with D tentatively TRBD1 (6 bases). V lost 7 bases, J lost 2 bases, and 17 bases lay in between. The CDR3 runs to 15 residues. Germline CDR1 is MNHEY and CDR2 is SMNVEV (reference sequence). The CDR3: CASIFTGLGQETQYF. Written as DNA, the CDR3 is TGTGCCAGCATTTTCACAGGGTTGGGGCAAGAGACCCAGTACTTC.

By share, this clonotype ranks as medium-sized. The gene calls are TRBV15 and TRBJ1-4, with 11 bases that match TRBD1. This CDR3 is 18 amino acids long. Germline loops: CDR1 LNHNV, CDR2 YYDKDF (reference sequence). Unmatched junction bases numbered 9, after V lost 3 bases and J lost 3 bases. CDR3 in DNA: TGTGCCACCAGCAGCCCTCGAGGACAGGGGGCAGCTAATGAAAAACTGTTTTTT. Its translation is CATSSPRGQGAANEKLFF.

By share of the sample, this clonotype is medium-sized (0.01 to 0.1%). The chain has TRBV12-3 or TRBV12-4 and TRBJ2-6; 9 bases agree with TRBD1. The CDR3 runs 17 residues. V lost 5 bases to trimming and J lost 0 bases; unmatched junction nucleotides: 5. The CDR3 DNA reads as TGTGCCAGCAGTGACCGGGACAGGGACTCTGGGGCCAACGTCCTGACTTTC. This sequence encodes CASSDRDRDSGANVLTF.

A note on this clonotype: A much larger clone lies a single base off, so this may be a read error. The V gene is TRBV14, the J gene TRBJ1-2; D remains unclear. CDR3 length: 14 amino acids. Germline CDR1 is SGHDN and CDR2 is FVKESK. This CDR3 reads CTSSQSILGYGYTF. CDR3 bases: TGTACCAGCAGCCAATCGATACTGGGGTATGGCTACACCTTC.

This clonotype is deemed medium-sized. This rearrangement joins TRBV6-1 to TRBJ1-2, with a possible D match to TRBD1 (6 bases). The germline gives CDR1 MNHNS, CDR2 SASEGT. V lost 5 bases and J 4 bases, leaving 14 bases between the germline ends. The CDR3 sequence is 14 residues long. The CDR3, as DNA: TGTGCCAGCAGTCTGGCGGGGGGCCTCTATGGCTACACCTTC. Residues: CASSLAGGLYGYTF.

This clonotype was detected many times. The chain links TRBV5-1 to TRBJ2-2, with TRBD1 matching over 8 bases. The CDR3 consists of 16 residues. Germline assignment: CDR1 SGHRS and CDR2 YFSETQ. After removal of 0 bases from V and 6 bases from J, the junction contained 7 bases not matched to a gene. CDR3 sequence: CASSLAEDRAAGELFF. The DNA of the CDR3 is TGCGCCAGCAGCTTGGCCGAGGACAGGGCGGCCGGGGAGCTGTTTTTT.

This clonotype has a count of ten or more. The genes are TRBV27 and TRBJ2-5; D is perhaps TRBD1 (7 bases). In germline, CDR1 is MNHEY, CDR2 SMNVEV (reference sequence). The V gene lost 5 bases and the J gene lost 1 base, with 11 bases spanning the gap. This CDR3 region has 14 residues. The CDR3 protein is CASSRRDSQETQYF. DNA of the CDR3: TGTGCCAGCAGTCGGCGGGACAGCCAAGAGACCCAGTACTTC.

The chain joins TRBV4-2 to TRBJ2-5, with 9 bases matching TRBD2. V shed 0 bases, J shed 13 bases, and the junction held 3 bases outside the gene matches. Germline values: CDR1 LGHNA, CDR2 YNFKEQ. The CDR3 runs 12 residues. Written as DNA, the CDR3 is TGTGCCAGCAGCCAAGATAGCGGGGGACTGTACTTC. Amino acid sequence: CASSQDSGGLYF.

The chain uses TRBV4-1 and TRBJ1-2; D is uncertain. This CDR3 has 13 residues. The germline gives CDR1 MGHRA, CDR2 YSYEKL. The V and J ends lost 1 base and 8 bases respectively, with 11 bases between them. The CDR3 coding sequence is TGCGCCAGCAGCCAAGTAGGGTGGGCGGGCTACACCTTC. Translated, it gives CASSQVGWAGYTF.

As concerns this clonotype: A much larger clone differs from this one at a single base, so this may be a read error. The rearrangement links TRBV7-8 to TRBJ1-2; D not certain. Trimming took 5 bases from V and 8 from J, leaving 15 bases between them. CDR1 SGHVS and CDR2 FQNEAQ come from the germline V gene. The CDR3 is 13 residues long. CDR3 DNA sequence: TGTGCCAGCAGCCCGCACGGGGTAGGCGGCTACACCTTC. Translated, it gives CASSPHGVGGYTF.

Regarding this clonotype: A much larger clone is a single base away; this may be a read error. The gene calls are TRBV6-4 and TRBJ1-2; 8 positions match TRBD1. CDR3 length: 13 amino acids. In germline, CDR1 is MRHNA, CDR2 SNTAGT. V lost 6 bases and J lost 3; bases outside the gene matches: 3. CDR3: CASSRDRHYGYTF. For the CDR3, the DNA is TGTGCCAGCAGCCGGGACAGGCACTATGGCTACACCTTC.

With respect to this clonotype: The junction differs from germline at one of its ends, possibly a read error. This sequence joins TRBV4-1 and TRBJ1-1; D not resolved. CDR3 length: 15 residues. Germline CDR1 is MGHRA and CDR2 is YSYEKL. CDR3 in amino acids: CASSQRLEAGREASF. The CDR3 nucleotides read TGCGCCAGCAGCCAACGGTTGGAAGCTGGTAGGGAAGCTTCCTTT.

As for this clonotype: Since a much larger clone is just one base distant, this may be a read error. J is TRBJ1-5 and V is TRBV20-1; 8 nucleotides match TRBD1. J lost 4 bases, V lost 8 bases, and 10 bases had no gene match. Germline assignment: CDR1 DFQATT and CDR2 SNEGSKA (reference sequence). The CDR3 is 14 amino acids. The CDR3 loop is CSTKTGEGNQPQHF. Here the CDR3 DNA reads TGCAGTACCAAGACAGGGGAGGGTAATCAGCCCCAGCATTTT.

The table lists this clonotype with many counts. The rearrangement links TRBV12-3 or TRBV12-4 to TRBJ2-4, with TRBD2 matching 14 bases. This CDR3 has 20 residues. V was pared by 4 bases and J by 1 base, with 12 bases of the junction left unmatched. CDR3 sequence: CASSSPPGLAGEGAKNIQYF. The CDR3 DNA sequence: TGTGCCAGCAGTTCCCCGCCGGGACTAGCGGGGGAGGGGGCCAAAAACATTCAGTACTTC.

As concerns this clonotype: It may be a read error: a sequence one base away is much more abundant. The rearrangement uses TRBV6-5 and TRBJ2-7, with unresolved D. Germline V gene lookup returns CDR1 MNHEY and CDR2 SVGAGI. The CDR3 contains 14 residues. With 2 bases removed from V and 3 bases from J, the gap between germline ends came to 11 bases. The CDR3 spells CASSYTKGIYEQYF. The DNA for the CDR3 is TGTGCCAGCAGTTACACCAAAGGGATCTACGAGCAGTACTTC.

In its sample, this clonotype is medium-sized. The gene calls are TRBV2 and TRBJ2-7, with D perhaps TRBD2 (7 bases). The germline V and J ends were trimmed by 4 bases and 7 bases, with 20 bases remaining between them. The CDR3 runs to 15 residues. In germline, CDR1 is SNHLY, CDR2 FYNNEI. Here the CDR3 DNA reads TGTGCCAGCAGTGGGGGGGGGCCGGGGCTAGGAGAGCAGTACTTC. This sequence encodes CASSGGGPGLGEQYF. Supplemented by reference TRBV2 and TRBJ2-7, the full variable domain reads EPEVTQTPSHQVTQMGQEVILRCVPISNHLYFYWYRQILGQKVEFLVSFYNNEISEKSEIFDDQFSVERPDGSNFTLKIRSTKLEDSAMYFCASSGGGPGLGEQYFGPGTRLTVT.

With respect to this clonotype: A single base separates this from a much larger clone, so it may be a read error. The gene calls are TRBV9 and TRBJ2-1; 8 nucleotides match TRBD1. This CDR3 comprises 15 residues. Germline assignment: CDR1 SGDLS and CDR2 YYNGEE. With 4 bases clipped from V and 4 bases from J, the junction kept 7 bases outside the gene matches. The CDR3 bases are TGTGCCAGCAGCCCCCGACAGGGGACATACAATGAGCAGTTCTTC. As protein: CASSPRQGTYNEQFF.

This chain connects TRBV4-1 to TRBJ1-1, with no clear D. V dropped 4 bases and J dropped 2 bases, with 14 bases sitting between them. CDR3 size: 15 residues. Per germline, CDR1 MGHRA and CDR2 YSYEKL. CDR3: CASSLGLAGNTEAFF. The CDR3 DNA follows: TGCGCCAGCAGCCTCGGATTGGCCGGTAACACTGAAGCTTTCTTT.

This clonotype is categorized as medium-sized. The V gene is TRBV6-1, the J gene TRBJ2-7; D may be TRBD1 (7 bases). Looked up from germline, CDR1 is MNHNS and CDR2 is SASEGT. The germline V and J ends were trimmed by 6 bases and 1 base, with 10 bases remaining between them. The CDR3 contains 13 residues. In DNA, the CDR3 is TGTGCCAGCAGCAGGGGGGCGTCCTACGAGCAGTACTTC. It is translated as CASSRGASYEQYF.

This clonotype ranks as medium-sized. The chain couples TRBV6-1 to TRBJ1-5, with no clear D. The CDR3 length is 15 residues. Germline V gives CDR1 MNHNS, CDR2 SASEGT. Trimming stripped 2 bases from V and 11 bases from J, with 19 bases between. Here the CDR3 reads CASSERWQSIKAQHF. The CDR3 DNA is TGTGCCAGCAGTGAAAGGTGGCAGTCCATCAAGGCCCAGCATTTT.

About this clonotype itself: This could be a read error, since a much larger clone is one nucleotide away. This chain links TRBV3-1 with TRBJ2-7; TRBD2 aligns across 7 bases. This CDR3 is built from 15 residues. The germline gives CDR1 LGHDT, CDR2 YNNKEL (reference sequence). The CDR3 sequence: CASIQGPGGRYEQYF. The DNA for the CDR3 is TGTGCCAGCATCCAAGGCCCCGGGGGGAGGTACGAGCAGTACTTC.

In this sample, this clonotype turned up a few times. Possible read error: a much larger clone is one base away. The chain combines TRBV28 with TRBJ2-7; TRBD2 matches 7 bases. From germline, CDR1 is MDHEN and CDR2 SYDVKM. V was pared by 3 bases and J by 5 bases, with 4 bases of the junction left unmatched. The CDR3 extends over 13 amino acids. This CDR3 is CASSFLAADEQYF. CDR3 sequence (DNA): TGTGCCAGCAGTTTTCTAGCGGCCGACGAGCAGTACTTC.

This clonotype counts as medium-sized. V is TRBV19 and J is TRBJ2-7; 7 bases are shared with TRBD1. CDR1 is LNHDA, CDR2 SQIVND, per germline (reference sequence). Germline trimming cut 4 bases from V and 4 bases from J; bases unmatched to any gene: 10. The CDR3 loop spans 15 amino acids. CDR3 coding DNA: TGTGCCAGTAGTAGGAAACAGGGGAAACGATACGAGCAGTACTTC. Its protein product is CASSRKQGKRYEQYF.

This clonotype is medium-sized within its sample. The CDR3 nucleotides read TGTGCCAGCAGCCACGACCGGAAAAGTAGGACCTTC. It specifies CASSHDRKSRTF. This chain joins TRBV14 and TRBJ1-2, with D unresolved. V was clipped by 3 bases and J by 14 bases, with 16 bases between them. In germline, CDR1 is SGHDN, CDR2 FVKESK. The CDR3 length is 12 residues.

This clonotype has more than one count but fewer than ten. The rearrangement uses TRBV5-1 and TRBJ2-3; 9 bases map to TRBD1. With 7 bases clipped from V and 0 bases from J, the junction kept 0 bases outside the gene matches. CDR1 SGHRS and CDR2 YFSETQ come from the germline V gene. The CDR3 has 13 amino acids. The CDR3 DNA follows: TGCGCCAGCGGGACAGGGAGCACAGATACGCAGTATTTT. Amino acid sequence: CASGTGSTDTQYF. Full variable domain (rest looked up from reference TRBV5-1 and TRBJ2-3): KAGVTQTPRYLIKTRGQQVTLSCSPISGHRSVSWYQQTPGQGLQFLFEYFSETQRNKGNFPGRFSGRQFSNSRSEMNVSTLELGDSALYLCASGTGSTDTQYFGPGTRLTVL.

Many counts were recorded for this clonotype. The V call is TRBV13, the J call TRBJ2-3; a possible D gene is TRBD2 (6 bases). In germline, CDR1 is PRHDT, CDR2 FYEKMQ (reference sequence). Trimming shortened V by 5 bases and J by 6 bases, and 12 bases separated the two germline ends. There are 13 residues in the CDR3. CDR3 in DNA: TGTGCCAGCAGCCTACGGGGAGGCGATACGCAGTATTTT. It specifies CASSLRGGDTQYF.

In its sample, this clonotype ranks as medium-sized. This chain connects TRBV20-1 to TRBJ2-5; no firm D call. V was trimmed by 0 bases and J by 0 bases, leaving 5 bases between them. The CDR3 loop spans 13 amino acids. Germline V CDR1 and CDR2: DFQATT, SNEGSKA (reference sequence). The CDR3 region has the DNA TGCAGTGCTAGAGAATCTGACCAAGAGACCCAGTACTTC. Its protein product is CSARESDQETQYF.

This clonotype was seen ten or more times. The chain uses TRBV2 and TRBJ2-1; the match to TRBD2 covers 9 bases. Germline CDR1 and CDR2: SNHLY and FYNNEI. The ends lost 5 bases at V and 2 bases at J; junction bases unmatched: 4. The CDR3 has 15 amino acids. The CDR3 protein is CASSRAGGPYNEQFF. CDR3 in DNA: TGTGCCAGCAGTAGAGCGGGAGGCCCCTACAATGAGCAGTTCTTC.

By frequency in the sample, this clonotype is medium-sized (0.01 to 0.1%). V usage is TRBV9 and J usage is TRBJ2-1; D possibly uses TRBD1 or TRBD2 (6 bases each). Trimming removed 0 bases at V and 4 bases at J, with 17 bases between. The CDR3 runs to 17 residues. Germline V gene lookup returns CDR1 SGDLS and CDR2 YYNGEE. The CDR3 is CASSVGLLEGDYNEQFF. The DNA of the CDR3 is TGTGCCAGCAGCGTAGGTCTTCTGGAGGGGGATTACAATGAGCAGTTCTTC.

J is TRBJ1-2 and V is TRBV20-1; 10 bases line up with TRBD1. Germline V gene lookup returns CDR1 DFQATT and CDR2 SNEGSKA (reference sequence). With V trimmed by 4 bases and J by 7 bases, 6 bases remained unmatched. The CDR3 has 13 amino acids. CDR3 residues: CSATGTGEGGYTF. The CDR3 coding sequence is TGCAGTGCTACCGGGACAGGGGAAGGTGGCTACACCTTC.